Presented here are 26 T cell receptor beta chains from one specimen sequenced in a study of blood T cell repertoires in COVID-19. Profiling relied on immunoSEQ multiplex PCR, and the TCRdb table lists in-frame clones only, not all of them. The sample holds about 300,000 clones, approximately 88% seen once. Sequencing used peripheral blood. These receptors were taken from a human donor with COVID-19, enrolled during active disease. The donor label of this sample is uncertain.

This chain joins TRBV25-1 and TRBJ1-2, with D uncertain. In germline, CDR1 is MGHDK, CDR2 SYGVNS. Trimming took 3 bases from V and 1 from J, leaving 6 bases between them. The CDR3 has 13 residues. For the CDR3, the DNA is TGTGCCAGCAGTGACGGGGTTAACTATGGCTACACCTTC. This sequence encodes CASSDGVNYGYTF.

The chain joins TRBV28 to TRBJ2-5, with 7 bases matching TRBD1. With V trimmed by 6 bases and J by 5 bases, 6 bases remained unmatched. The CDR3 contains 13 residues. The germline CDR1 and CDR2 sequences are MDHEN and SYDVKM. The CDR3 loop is CASRTTGLETQYF. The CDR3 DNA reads TGTGCCAGCAGGACGACAGGGTTGGAGACCCAGTACTTC.

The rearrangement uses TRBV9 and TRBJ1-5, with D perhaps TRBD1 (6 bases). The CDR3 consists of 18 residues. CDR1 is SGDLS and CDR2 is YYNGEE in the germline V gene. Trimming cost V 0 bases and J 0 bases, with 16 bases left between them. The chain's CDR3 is CASSVEDRRFLSNQPQHF. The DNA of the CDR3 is TGTGCCAGCAGCGTAGAGGACAGAAGGTTCCTTAGCAATCAGCCCCAGCATTTT.

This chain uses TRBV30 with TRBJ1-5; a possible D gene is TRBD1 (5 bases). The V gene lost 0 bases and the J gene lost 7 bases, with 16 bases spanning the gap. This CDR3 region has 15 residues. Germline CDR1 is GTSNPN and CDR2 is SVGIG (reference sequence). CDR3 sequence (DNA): TGTGCCTGGAGTGTGGGGGAGGACTTCGGGCAGCCCCAGCATTTT. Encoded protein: CAWSVGEDFGQPQHF. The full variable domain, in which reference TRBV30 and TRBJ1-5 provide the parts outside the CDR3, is SQTIHQWPATLVQPVGSPLSLECTVEGTSNPNLYWYRQAAGRGLQLLFYSVGIGQISSEVPQNLSASRPQDRQFILSSKKLLLSDSGFYLCAWSVGEDFGQPQHFGDGTRLSIL.

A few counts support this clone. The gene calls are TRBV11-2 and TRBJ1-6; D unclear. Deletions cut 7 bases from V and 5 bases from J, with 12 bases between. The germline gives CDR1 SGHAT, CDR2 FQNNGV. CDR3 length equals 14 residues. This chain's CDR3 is CASTYKFHNSPLHF. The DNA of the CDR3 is TGTGCCAGCACCTATAAATTCCATAATTCACCCCTCCACTTT.

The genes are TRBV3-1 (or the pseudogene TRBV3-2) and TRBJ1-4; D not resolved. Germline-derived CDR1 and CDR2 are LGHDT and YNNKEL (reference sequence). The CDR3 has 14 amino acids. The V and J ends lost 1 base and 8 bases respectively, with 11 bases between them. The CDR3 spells CASSQGGLGEKLFF. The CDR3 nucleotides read TGTGCCAGCAGCCAAGGAGGGTTAGGAGAAAAACTGTTTTTT.

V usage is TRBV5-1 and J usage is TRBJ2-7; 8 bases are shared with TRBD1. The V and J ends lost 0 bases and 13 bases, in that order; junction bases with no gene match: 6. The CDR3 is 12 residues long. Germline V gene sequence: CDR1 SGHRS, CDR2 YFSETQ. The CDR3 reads CASSLDPGGLYF. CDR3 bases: TGCGCCAGCAGCTTGGATCCAGGGGGCTTATACTTC.

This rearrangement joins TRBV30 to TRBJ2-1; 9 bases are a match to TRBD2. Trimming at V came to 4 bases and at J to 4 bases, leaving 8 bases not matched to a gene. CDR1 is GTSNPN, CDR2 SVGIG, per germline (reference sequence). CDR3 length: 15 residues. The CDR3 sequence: CAWMGLAPGYNEQFF. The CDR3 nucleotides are TGTGCCTGGATGGGACTAGCACCGGGATACAATGAGCAGTTCTTC. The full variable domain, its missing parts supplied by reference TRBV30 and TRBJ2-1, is SQTIHQWPATLVQPVGSPLSLECTVEGTSNPNLYWYRQAAGRGLQLLFYSVGIGQISSEVPQNLSASRPQDRQFILSSKKLLLSDSGFYLCAWMGLAPGYNEQFFGPGTRLTVL.

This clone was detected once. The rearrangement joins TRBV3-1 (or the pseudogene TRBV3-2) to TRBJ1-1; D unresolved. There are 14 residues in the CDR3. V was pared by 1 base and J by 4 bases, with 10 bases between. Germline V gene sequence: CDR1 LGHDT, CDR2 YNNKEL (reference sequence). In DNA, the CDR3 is TGTGCCAGCAGCCAAGGACACGCGAGCACTGAAGCTTTCTTT. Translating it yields CASSQGHASTEAFF.

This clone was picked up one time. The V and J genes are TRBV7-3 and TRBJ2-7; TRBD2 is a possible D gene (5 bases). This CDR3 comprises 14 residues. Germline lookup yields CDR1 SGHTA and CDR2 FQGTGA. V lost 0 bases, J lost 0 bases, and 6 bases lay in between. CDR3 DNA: TGTGCCAGCAGCTTAACAGGGAGCTCCTACGAGCAGTACTTC. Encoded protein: CASSLTGSSYEQYF.

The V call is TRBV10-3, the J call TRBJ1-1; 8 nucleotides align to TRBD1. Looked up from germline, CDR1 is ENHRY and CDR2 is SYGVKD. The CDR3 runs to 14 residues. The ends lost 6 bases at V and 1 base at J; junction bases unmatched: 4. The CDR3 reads CAIRADRGNTEAFF. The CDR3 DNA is TGTGCCATCAGGGCTGACAGGGGGAACACTGAAGCTTTCTTT.

This CDR3 reads CASSRAGGPYNEQFF. The CDR3 DNA is TGTGCCAGCAGTAGAGCGGGAGGGCCGTACAATGAGCAGTTCTTC. This chain links TRBV6-5 with TRBJ2-1; 10 nucleotides match TRBD2. The CDR3 runs 15 residues. CDR1 and CDR2 from the germline V gene are MNHEY and SVGAGI. V trimming: 5 bases; J trimming: 4 bases; junction bases outside the gene matches: 5.

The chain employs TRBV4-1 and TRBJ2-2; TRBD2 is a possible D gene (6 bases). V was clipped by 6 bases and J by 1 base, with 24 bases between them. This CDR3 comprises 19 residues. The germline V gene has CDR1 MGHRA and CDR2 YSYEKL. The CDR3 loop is CASRLDFRLADLNTGELFF. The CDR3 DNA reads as TGCGCCAGCAGGCTAGACTTCAGGTTAGCGGACTTGAACACCGGGGAGCTGTTTTTT.

As DNA, the CDR3 is TGTGCCAGCAGTATCGGGACAGGGGCTGGTGAAAAACTGTTTTTT. The encoded protein is CASSIGTGAGEKLFF. The chain recombines TRBV2 with TRBJ1-4, with TRBD1 matching 10 bases. Germline values: CDR1 SNHLY, CDR2 FYNNEI. The CDR3 extends over 15 amino acids. Trimming took 5 bases from V and 7 from J; bases not matched to a gene: 7.

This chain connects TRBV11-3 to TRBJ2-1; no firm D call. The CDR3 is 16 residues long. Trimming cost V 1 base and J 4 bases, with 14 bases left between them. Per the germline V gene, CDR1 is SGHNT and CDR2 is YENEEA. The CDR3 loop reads CASSLVSGGGYNEQFF. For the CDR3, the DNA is TGTGCCAGCAGCTTAGTCTCTGGCGGTGGGTACAATGAGCAGTTCTTC.

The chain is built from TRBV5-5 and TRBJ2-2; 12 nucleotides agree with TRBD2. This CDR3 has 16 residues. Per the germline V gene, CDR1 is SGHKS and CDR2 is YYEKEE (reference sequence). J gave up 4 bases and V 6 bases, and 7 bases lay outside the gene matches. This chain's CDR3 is CASTPSGRAGTGELFF. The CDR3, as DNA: TGTGCCAGCACCCCTAGCGGGAGGGCAGGCACCGGGGAGCTGTTTTTT.

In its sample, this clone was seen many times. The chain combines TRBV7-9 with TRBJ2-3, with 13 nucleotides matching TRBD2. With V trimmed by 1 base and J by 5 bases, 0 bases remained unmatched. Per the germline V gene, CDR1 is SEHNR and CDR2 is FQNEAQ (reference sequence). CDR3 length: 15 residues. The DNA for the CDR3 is TGTGCCAGCAGCTTAGGGACTAGCGGGAGAGATACGCAGTATTTT. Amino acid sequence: CASSLGTSGRDTQYF.

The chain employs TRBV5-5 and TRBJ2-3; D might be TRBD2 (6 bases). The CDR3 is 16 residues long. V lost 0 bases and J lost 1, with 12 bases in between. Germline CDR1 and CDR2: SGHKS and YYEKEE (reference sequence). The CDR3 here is CASSLAGSSGTDTQYF. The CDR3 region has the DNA TGTGCCAGCAGCTTGGCCGGGTCTAGCGGCACAGATACGCAGTATTTT.

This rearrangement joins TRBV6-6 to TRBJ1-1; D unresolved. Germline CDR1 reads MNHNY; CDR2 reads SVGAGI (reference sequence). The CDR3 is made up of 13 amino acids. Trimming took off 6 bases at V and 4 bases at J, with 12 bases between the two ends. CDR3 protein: CASRGSLSTEAFF. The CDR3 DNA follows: TGTGCCAGCAGGGGCAGCCTCAGCACTGAAGCTTTCTTT.

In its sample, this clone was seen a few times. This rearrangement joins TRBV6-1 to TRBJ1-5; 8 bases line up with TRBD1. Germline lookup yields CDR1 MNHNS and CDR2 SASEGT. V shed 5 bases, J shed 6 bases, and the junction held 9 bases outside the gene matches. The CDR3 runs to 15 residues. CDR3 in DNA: TGTGCCAGCAGTTTTAGACAGGGGAGCGTTCAGCCCCAGCATTTT. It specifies CASSFRQGSVQPQHF.

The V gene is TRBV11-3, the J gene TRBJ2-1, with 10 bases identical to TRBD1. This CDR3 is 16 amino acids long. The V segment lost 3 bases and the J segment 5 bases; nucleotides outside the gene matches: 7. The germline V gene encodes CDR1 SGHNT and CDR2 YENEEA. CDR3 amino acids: CASSFGWGTGDNEQFF. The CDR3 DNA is TGTGCCAGCAGCTTTGGGTGGGGGACAGGGGACAATGAGCAGTTCTTC.

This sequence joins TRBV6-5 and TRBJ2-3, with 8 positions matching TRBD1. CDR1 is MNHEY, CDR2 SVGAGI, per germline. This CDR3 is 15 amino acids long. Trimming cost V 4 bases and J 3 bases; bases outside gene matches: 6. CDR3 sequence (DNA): TGTGCCAGCAGTTTGACAGGGGTTGGGACAGATACGCAGTATTTT. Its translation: CASSLTGVGTDTQYF.

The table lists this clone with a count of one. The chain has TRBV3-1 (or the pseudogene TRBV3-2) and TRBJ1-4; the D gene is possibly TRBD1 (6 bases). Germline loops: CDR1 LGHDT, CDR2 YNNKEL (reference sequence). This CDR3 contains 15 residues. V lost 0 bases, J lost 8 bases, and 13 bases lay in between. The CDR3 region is CASSQDQGRLEKLFF. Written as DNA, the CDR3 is TGTGCCAGCAGCCAAGATCAGGGGCGCTTGGAAAAACTGTTTTTT.

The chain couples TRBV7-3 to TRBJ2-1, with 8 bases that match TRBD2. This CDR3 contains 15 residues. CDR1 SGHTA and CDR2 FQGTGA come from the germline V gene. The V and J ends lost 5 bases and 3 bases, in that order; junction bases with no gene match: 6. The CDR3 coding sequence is TGTGCCAGCAGCCGAAGCGGGAGCGGCTACAATGAGCAGTTCTTC. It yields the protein CASSRSGSGYNEQFF.

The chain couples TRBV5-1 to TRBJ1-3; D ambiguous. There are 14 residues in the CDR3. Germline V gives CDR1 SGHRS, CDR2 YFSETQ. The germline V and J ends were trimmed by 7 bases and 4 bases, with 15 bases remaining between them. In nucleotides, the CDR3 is TGCGCCAGCTCCCCGATATATCAGGGAAACACCATATATTTT. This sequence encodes CASSPIYQGNTIYF.

The CDR3 sequence is CASSLQAGGTDTQYF. For the CDR3, the DNA is TGTGCCAGCAGCCTCCAAGCGGGAGGAACAGATACGCAGTATTTT. The gene calls are TRBV4-2 and TRBJ2-3; 9 bases are shared with TRBD2. After removal of 4 bases from V and 3 bases from J, the junction contained 5 bases not matched to a gene. The germline CDR1 and CDR2 sequences are LGHNA and YNFKEQ. This CDR3 contains 15 residues.